This TCR beta chain was documented in a study of OX40 agonist ivuxolimab in advanced cancers. Worth noting for this clone: Antigen: not known.

The repertoire was sequenced with immunoSEQ multiplex PCR; TCRdb's copy has only in-frame clones and lacks some. The data contain approximately 90,000 clones, around nine tenths of them seen just once; the ten biggest clones take up 1.1% to 1.5%. Autoimmune disease history or systemic immunosuppression meant exclusion. Study results and limitations: Partial responders at 0.1-3.0 mg/kg had among the lowest clonal expansion. Doses of 0.1 to 3.0 mg/kg were accompanied by clonal expansion of CD4+ and CD8+ blood T cells by week 6. Researchers report that CD8+ T cells had, on average, more expanded clones than CD4+.

J gave up 7 bases and V 4 bases, and 8 bases lay outside the gene matches. The CDR3 extends over 15 amino acids. Germline-derived CDR1 and CDR2 are SGDLS and YYNGEE. This chain uses TRBV9 with TRBJ1-4; 9 bases agree with TRBD1. Sequenced here: CD4+ or CD8+ T cells sorted from blood, sampled in a trial of the OX40 agonist ivuxolimab. This receptor was obtained from an adult with an advanced solid tumor such as melanoma, head and neck, liver or kidney cancer. CDR3 residues: CASSMRTGEGEKLFF. For the CDR3, the DNA is TGTGCCAGCAGCATGCGGACAGGGGAGGGTGAAAAACTGTTTTTT.